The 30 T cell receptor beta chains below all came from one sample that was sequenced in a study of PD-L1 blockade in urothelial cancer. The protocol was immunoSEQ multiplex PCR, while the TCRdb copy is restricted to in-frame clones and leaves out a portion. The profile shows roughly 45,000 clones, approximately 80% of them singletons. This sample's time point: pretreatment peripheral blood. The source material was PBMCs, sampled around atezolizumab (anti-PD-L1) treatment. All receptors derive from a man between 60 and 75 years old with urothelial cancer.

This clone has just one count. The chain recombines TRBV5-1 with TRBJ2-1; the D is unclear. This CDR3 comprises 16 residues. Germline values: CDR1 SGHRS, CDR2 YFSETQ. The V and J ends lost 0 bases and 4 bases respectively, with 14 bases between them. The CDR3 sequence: CASSLGPASGYNEQFF. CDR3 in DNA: TGCGCCAGCAGCTTGGGGCCAGCTTCGGGTTACAATGAGCAGTTCTTC.

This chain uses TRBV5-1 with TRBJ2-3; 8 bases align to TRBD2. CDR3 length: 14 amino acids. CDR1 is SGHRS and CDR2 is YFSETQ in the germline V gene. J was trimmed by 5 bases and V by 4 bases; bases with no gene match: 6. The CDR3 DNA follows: TGCGCCAGCAGCCTCGGGGGGGTGGGAGATACGCAGTATTTT. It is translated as CASSLGGVGDTQYF.

DNA of the CDR3: TGTGCCAGCAGCTTGGATCTCAATGAGCAGTTCTTC. It codes for CASSLDLNEQFF. The chain combines TRBV5-5 with TRBJ2-1; the D is unclear. Trimming pared 0 bases from V and 6 bases from J, leaving 4 bases between. The CDR3 consists of 12 residues. Germline CDR1 and CDR2: SGHKS and YYEKEE (reference sequence).

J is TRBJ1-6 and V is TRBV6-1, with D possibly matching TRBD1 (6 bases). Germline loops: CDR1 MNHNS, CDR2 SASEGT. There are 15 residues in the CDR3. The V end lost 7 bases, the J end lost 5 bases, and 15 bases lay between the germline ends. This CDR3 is CASTGQSLNNSPLHF. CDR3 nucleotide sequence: TGTGCCAGCACGGGACAAAGTCTTAATAATTCACCCCTCCACTTT.

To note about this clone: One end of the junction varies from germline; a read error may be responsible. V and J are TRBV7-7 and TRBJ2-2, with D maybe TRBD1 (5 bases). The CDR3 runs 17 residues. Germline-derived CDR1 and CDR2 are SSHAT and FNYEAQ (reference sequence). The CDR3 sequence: CASSPSRAGKNTGELFF. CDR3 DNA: TGTGCTAGCAGCCCAAGCAGGGCAGGGAAGAACACCGGGGAGCTGTTTTTT.

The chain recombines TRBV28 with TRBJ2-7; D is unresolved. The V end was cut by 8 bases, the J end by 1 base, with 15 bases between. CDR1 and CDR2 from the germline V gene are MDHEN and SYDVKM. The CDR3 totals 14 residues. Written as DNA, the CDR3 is TGTGCCAGCGCGTCAGGTGGAATATCCTACGAGCAGTACTTC. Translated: CASASGGISYEQYF.

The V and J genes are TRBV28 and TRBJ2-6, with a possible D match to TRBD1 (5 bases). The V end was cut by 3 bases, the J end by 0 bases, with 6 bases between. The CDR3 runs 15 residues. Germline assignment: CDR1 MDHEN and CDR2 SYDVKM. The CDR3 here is CASSFQGSGANVLTF. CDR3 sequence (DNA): TGTGCCAGCAGTTTTCAGGGCTCTGGGGCCAACGTCCTGACTTTC.

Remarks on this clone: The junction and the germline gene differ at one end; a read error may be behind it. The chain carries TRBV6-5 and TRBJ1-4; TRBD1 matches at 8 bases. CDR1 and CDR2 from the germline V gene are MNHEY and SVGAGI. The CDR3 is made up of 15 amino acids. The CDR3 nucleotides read TGTGTCAGCAGTTTCAGGGGGCCGGCTAATGAAAAACTGTTTTTT. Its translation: CVSSFRGPANEKLFF.

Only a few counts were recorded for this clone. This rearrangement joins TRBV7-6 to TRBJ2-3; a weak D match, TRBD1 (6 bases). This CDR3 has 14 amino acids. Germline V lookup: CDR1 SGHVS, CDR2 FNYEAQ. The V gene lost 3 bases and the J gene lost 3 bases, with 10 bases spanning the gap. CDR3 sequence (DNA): TGTGCCAGCAGCTTGGGGGCCGGGACAGATACGCAGTATTTT. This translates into CASSLGAGTDTQYF.

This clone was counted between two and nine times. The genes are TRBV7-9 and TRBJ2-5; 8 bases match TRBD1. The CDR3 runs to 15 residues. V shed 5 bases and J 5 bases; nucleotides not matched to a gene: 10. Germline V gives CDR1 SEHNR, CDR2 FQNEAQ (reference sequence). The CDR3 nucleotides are TGTGCCAGCAGCCCAGGGGGCGGGGAGTGGGAGACCCAGTACTTC. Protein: CASSPGGGEWETQYF.

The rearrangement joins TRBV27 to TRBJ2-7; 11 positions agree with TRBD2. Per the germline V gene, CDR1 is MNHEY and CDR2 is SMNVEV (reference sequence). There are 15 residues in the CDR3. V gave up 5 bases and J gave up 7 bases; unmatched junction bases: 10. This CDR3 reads CASSPRLAGFMEQYF. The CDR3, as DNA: TGTGCCAGCAGTCCCCGACTAGCGGGGTTTATGGAGCAGTACTTC.

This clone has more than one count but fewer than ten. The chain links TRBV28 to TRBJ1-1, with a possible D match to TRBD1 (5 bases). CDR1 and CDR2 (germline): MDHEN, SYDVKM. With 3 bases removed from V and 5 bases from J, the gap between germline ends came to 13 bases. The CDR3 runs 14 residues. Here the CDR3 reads CASSLPGGETEAFF. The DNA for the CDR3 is TGTGCCAGCAGTTTGCCTGGAGGGGAAACTGAAGCTTTCTTT.

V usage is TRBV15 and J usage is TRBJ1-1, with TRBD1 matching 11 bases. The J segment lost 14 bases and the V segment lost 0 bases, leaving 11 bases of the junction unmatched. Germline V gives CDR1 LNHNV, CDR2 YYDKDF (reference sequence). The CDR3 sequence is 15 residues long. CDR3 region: CATSRDQGQGGPAFF. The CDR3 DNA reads TGTGCCACCAGCAGAGATCAGGGACAGGGGGGACCAGCATTCTTT.

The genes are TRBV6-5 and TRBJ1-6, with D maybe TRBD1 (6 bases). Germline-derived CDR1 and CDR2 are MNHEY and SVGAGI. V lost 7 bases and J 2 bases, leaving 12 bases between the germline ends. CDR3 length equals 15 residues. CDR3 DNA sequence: TGTGCCAGCAACCACAGGGACGCCTATAATTCACCCCTCCACTTT. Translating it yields CASNHRDAYNSPLHF.

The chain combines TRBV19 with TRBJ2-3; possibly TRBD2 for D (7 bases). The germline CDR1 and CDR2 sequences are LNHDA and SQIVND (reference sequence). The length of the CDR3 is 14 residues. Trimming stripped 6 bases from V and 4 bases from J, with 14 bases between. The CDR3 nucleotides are TGTGCCAGTAGCCCGAGGGGGAGGGCAGATACGCAGTATTTT. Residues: CASSPRGRADTQYF.

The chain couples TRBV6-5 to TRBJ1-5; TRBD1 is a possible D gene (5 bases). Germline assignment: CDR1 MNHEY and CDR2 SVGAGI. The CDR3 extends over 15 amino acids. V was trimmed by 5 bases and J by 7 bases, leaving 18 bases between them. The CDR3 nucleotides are TGTGCCAGCAGTCAATCGGGGATGGGGGGGCAGCCCCAGCATTTT. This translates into CASSQSGMGGQPQHF.

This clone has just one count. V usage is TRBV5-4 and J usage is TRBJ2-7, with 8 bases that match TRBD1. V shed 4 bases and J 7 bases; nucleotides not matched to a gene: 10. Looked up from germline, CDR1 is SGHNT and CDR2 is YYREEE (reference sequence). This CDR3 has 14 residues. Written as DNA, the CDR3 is TGTGCCAGCAGCGGACCGGGACAGGCCTTAGAGCAGTACTTC. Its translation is CASSGPGQALEQYF.

The CDR3 DNA is TGTGCCAGCAAGACGGCGGGAGAAGCCGGGGAGCTGTTTTTT. It specifies CASKTAGEAGELFF. The V call is TRBV6-6, the J call TRBJ2-2, with TRBD2 identical over 7 bases. V shed 7 bases, J shed 6 bases, and the junction held 8 bases outside the gene matches. The CDR3 sequence is 14 residues long. Looked up from germline, CDR1 is MNHNY and CDR2 is SVGAGI (reference sequence).

CDR3 nucleotides: TGTGCCAGCTCACCTCTCGGGACAGGGGTCGAGCAGTACTTC. It encodes CASSPLGTGVEQYF. V usage is TRBV18 and J usage is TRBJ2-7; 10 bases line up with TRBD1. The CDR3 runs 14 residues. With 3 bases clipped from V and 6 bases from J, the junction kept 5 bases outside the gene matches. Germline V gene sequence: CDR1 KGHSH, CDR2 LQKENI.

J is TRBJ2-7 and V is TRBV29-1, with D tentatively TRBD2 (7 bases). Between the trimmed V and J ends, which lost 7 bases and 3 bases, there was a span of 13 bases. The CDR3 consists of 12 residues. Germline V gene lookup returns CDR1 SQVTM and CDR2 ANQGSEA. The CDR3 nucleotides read TGCAGCGCAGCGGGACACAACTACGAGCAGTACTTC. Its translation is CSAAGHNYEQYF.

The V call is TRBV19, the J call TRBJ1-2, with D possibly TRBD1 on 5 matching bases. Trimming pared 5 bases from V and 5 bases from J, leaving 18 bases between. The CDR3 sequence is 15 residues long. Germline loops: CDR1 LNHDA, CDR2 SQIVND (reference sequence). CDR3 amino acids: CASSPADSYNYGYTF. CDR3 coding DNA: TGTGCCAGTAGTCCCGCCGACAGCTATAATTATGGCTACACCTTC.

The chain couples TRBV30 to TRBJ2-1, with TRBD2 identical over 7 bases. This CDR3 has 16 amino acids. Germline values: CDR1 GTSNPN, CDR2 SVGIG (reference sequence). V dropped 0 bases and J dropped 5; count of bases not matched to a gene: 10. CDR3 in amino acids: CAWSVPYSGFHNEQFF. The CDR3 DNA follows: TGTGCCTGGAGTGTCCCTTATAGCGGGTTCCACAATGAGCAGTTCTTC. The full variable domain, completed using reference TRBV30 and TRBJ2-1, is SQTIHQWPATLVQPVGSPLSLECTVEGTSNPNLYWYRQAAGRGLQLLFYSVGIGQISSEVPQNLSASRPQDRQFILSSKKLLLSDSGFYLCAWSVPYSGFHNEQFFGPGTRLTVL.

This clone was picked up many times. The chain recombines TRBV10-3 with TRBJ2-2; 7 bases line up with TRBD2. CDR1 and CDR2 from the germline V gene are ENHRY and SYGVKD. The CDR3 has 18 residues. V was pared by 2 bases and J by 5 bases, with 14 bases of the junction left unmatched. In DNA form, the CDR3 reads TGTGCCATCAGTGAGGATGCAGGGCGGGAGTGGATGACCGGGGAGCTGTTTTTT. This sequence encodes CAISEDAGREWMTGELFF.

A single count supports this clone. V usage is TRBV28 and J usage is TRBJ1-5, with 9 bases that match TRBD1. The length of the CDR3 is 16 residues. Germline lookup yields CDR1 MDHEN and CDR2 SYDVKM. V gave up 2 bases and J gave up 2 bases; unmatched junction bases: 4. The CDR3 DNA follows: TGTGCCAGCAGTTTAAGGACAGGGGCGGGCAATCAGCCCCAGCATTTT. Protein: CASSLRTGAGNQPQHF.

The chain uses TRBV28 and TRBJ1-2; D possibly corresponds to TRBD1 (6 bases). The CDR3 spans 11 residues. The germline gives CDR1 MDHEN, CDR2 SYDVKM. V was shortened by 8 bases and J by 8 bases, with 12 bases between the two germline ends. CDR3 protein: CASEQGRGYTF. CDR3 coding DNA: TGTGCCAGCGAACAGGGTCGGGGCTACACCTTC.

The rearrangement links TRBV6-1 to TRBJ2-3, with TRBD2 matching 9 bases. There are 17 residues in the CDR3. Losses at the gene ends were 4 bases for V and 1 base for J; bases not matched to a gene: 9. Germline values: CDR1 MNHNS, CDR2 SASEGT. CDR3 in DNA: TGTGCCAGCAGTGCCCTCTTAGCGGGAGCGGGCACAGATACGCAGTATTTT. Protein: CASSALLAGAGTDTQYF.

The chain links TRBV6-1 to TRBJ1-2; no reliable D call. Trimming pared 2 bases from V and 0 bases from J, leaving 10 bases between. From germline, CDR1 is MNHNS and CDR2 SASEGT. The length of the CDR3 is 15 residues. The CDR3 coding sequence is TGTGCCAGCAGTGAAAGTAGCGGAGCTAACTATGGCTACACCTTC. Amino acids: CASSESSGANYGYTF.

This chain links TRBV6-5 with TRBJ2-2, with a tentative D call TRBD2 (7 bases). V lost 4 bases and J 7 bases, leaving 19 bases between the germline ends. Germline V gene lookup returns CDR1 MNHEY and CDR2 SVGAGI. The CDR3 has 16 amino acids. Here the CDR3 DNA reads TGTGCCAGCAGTTCCCCAAGGGGGAGGGCGGTCGGGGAGCTGTTTTTT. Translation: CASSSPRGRAVGELFF.

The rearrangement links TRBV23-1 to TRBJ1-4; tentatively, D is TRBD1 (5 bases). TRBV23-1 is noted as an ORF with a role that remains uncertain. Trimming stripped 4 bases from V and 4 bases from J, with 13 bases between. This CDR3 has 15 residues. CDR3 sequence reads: CASSRPGLLNEKLFF. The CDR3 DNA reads TGCGCCAGCAGTCGACCGGGACTTCTTAATGAAAAACTGTTTTTT.

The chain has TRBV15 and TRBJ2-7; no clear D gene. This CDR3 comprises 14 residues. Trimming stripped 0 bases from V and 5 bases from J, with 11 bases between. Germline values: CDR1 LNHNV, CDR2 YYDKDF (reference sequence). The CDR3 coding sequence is TGTGCCACCAGCAGAGATTCCGGGTGGAACGAGCAGTACTTC. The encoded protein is CATSRDSGWNEQYF.